This T cell receptor (beta chain) comes out of a study of T cell repertoires in cytomegalovirus infection. Study in general: Carrying CMV and the relevant HLA type showed in public TCR beta signatures. Study-wide points: Carriage of CMV together with the relevant HLA was identifiable through cumulative public TCR beta family frequency. The response measured ex vivo was dominated by TCR beta clonotypes (HLA-C-restricted and CMV-specific).

TCRdb fed the reads into MiXCR, producing one record per CDR3 protein. The repertoire holds 250,000 to 300,000 distinct CDR3 sequences, roughly 25% seen once, with about 15% in the top ten. This CDR3 has 16 amino acids. V dropped 4 bases and J dropped 1 base, with 17 bases sitting between them. Germline V gene data show CDR1 as DFQATT and CDR2 as SNEGSKA (reference sequence). This clonotype has at least ten counts. Its antigen is as yet unknown. The TCR was taken from a human donor in good health (CMV status not recorded). Some clones in this sample may be carry-over from other donors' samples. This sequence joins TRBV20-1 and TRBJ2-4; D might be TRBD2 (7 bases). Material for sequencing was PBMCs. CDR3 in DNA: TGCAGTGCTAAAAGGGGGGGGAATCGGGCCAAAAACATTCAGTACTTC. This encodes CSAKRGGNRAKNIQYF.